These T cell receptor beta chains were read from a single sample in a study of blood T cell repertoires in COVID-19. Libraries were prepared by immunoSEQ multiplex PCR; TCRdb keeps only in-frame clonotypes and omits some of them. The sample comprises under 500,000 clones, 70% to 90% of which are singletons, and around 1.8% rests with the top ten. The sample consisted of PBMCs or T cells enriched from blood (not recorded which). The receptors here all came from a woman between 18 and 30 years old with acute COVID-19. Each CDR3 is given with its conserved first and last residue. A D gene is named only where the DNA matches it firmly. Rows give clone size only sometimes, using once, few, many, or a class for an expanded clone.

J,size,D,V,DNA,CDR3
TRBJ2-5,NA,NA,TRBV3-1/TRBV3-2,TGTGCCAGCAGCCAAGAAGGGGTATCGCCGACCCAGTACTTC,CASSQEGVSPTQYF
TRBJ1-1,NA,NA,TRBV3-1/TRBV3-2,TGTGCCAGCAGCCAAGATGCAGGGAACACTGAAGCTTTCTTT,CASSQDAGNTEAFF
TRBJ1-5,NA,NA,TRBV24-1,TGTGCCACCAGTCCCGAGGGGGGGCTTAGCAATCAGCCCCAGCATTTT,CATSPEGGLSNQPQHF
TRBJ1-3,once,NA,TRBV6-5,TGTGCCAGCAGCCCCGACATGAGCTCTGGAAACACCATATATTTT,CASSPDMSSGNTIYF
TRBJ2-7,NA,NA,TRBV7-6,TGTGCCAGCAGCTCCGGCCCGAGACTAGGATACGAGCAGTACTTC,CASSSGPRLGYEQYF
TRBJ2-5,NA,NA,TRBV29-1,TGCAGCGTTGAGACTAAGGGTTTTCAGGAGACCCAGTACTTC,CSVETKGFQETQYF
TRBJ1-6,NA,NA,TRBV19,TGTGCCAGTAGTATTACCTCGACAGTGGGTAATTCACCCCTCCACTTT,CASSITSTVGNSPLHF
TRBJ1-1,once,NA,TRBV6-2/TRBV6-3,TGTGCCAGCAGTTACTCGGACGGACAACCCATGAACACTGAAGCTTTCTTT,CASSYSDGQPMNTEAFF
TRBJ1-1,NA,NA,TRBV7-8,TGTGCCAGCAGCCCAGTCGTTTTTTGGAACACTGAAGCTTTCTTT,CASSPVVFWNTEAFF
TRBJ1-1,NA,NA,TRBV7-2,TGTGCCAGCAGCGGAATGCGAGGCACTGAAGCTTTCTTT,CASSGMRGTEAFF
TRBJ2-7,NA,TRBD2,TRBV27,TGTGCCAGCAGTTTTTCGAGCGGGAACTCCTACGAGCAGTACTTC,CASSFSSGNSYEQYF
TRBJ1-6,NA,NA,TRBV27,TGTGCCAGCAGTTTGCAGGCGTATAATTCACCCCTCCACTTT,CASSLQAYNSPLHF
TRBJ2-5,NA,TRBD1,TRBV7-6,TGTGCCAGCAGGTTTTCCTACAGGGGCCCAGGTATTCCCCAGTACTTC,CASRFSYRGPGIPQYF
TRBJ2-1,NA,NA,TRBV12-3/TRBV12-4,TGTGCCAGCGGAGTGTATGAGCAGTTCTTC,CASGVYEQFF
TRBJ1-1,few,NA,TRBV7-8,TGTGCCAGCAGCTTAAAGTCAGGGCGAGCTTTCTTT,CASSLKSGRAFF
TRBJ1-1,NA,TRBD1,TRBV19,TGTGCCAGCCACGACAGGGGGAGGACTGAAGCTTTCTTT,CASHDRGRTEAFF
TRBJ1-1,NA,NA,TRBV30,TGTGCCTGGACCCCTCAGGGGTTCACTGAAGCTTTCTTT,CAWTPQGFTEAFF
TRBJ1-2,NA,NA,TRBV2,TGTGCCAGCAGTGGGGGGGACGGGGCAAACTATGGCTACACCTTC,CASSGGDGANYGYTF
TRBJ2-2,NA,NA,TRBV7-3,TGTGCCAGCAGCTCTCAAGGTACAGCGAACACCGGGGAGCTGTTTTTT,CASSSQGTANTGELFF
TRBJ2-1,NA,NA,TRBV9,TGTGCCAGCAGCGGGCTGGGGGGGCGCTCCTACAATGAGCAGTTCTTC,CASSGLGGRSYNEQFF
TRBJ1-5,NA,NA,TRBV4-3,TGCGCCAGCAGCCAAGATTGGATCTCCGGGGGGAATCAGCCCCAGCATTTT,CASSQDWISGGNQPQHF
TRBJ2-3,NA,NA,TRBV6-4,TGTGCCAGCAGTGACTCAATGGGGGGGGCCGATACGCAGTATTTT,CASSDSMGGADTQYF
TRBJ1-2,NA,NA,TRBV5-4,TGTGCCAGCAGCCCACCAAGGTTACAGGAGAGTGGCTACACCTTC,CASSPPRLQESGYTF
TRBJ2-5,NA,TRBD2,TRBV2,TGTGCCAGCAGTAAACTAGTTTTGAGCGGGGACCAGTACTTC,CASSKLVLSGDQYF
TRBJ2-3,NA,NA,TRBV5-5,TGTGCCAGCAGCTTGGGGTTCAGTCGTCCGCAGTATTTT,CASSLGFSRPQYF
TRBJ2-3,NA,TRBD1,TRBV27,TGTGCCAGCAGTTCGAAACCCGGGACAGCTAGCACAGATACGCAGTATTTT,CASSSKPGTASTDTQYF
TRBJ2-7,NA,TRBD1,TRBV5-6,TGTGCCAGCAGCTTGCGGGGACAGTCGAGGGAGCAGTACTTC,CASSLRGQSREQYF
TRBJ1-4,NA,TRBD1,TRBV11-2,TGTGCCAGCAGGCCGGGACAGACTAATGAAAAACTGTTTTTT,CASRPGQTNEKLFF
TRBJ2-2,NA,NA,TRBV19,TGTGCCAGTACCTGGGGGCAGGGGAACACCGGGGAGCTGTTTTTT,CASTWGQGNTGELFF
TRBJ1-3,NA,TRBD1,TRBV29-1,TGCAGCGTTTGGGGGACAGGGATCGCTGGAAACACCATATATTTT,CSVWGTGIAGNTIYF
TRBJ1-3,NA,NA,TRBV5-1,TGCGCCAGCAGCCTTACAGACTCTGGAAACACCATATATTTT,CASSLTDSGNTIYF
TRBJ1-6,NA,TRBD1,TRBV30,TGTGCCTGGAGTGCGGGACAGGATAATTCACCCCTCCACTTT,CAWSAGQDNSPLHF
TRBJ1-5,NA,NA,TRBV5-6,TGTGCCAGCAGCTCGACCCAGGGTAGCAATCAGCCCCAGCATTTT,CASSSTQGSNQPQHF
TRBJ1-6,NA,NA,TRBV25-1,TGTGCCAGCAGTGACCTTATTAGCTCCTATAATTCACCCCTCCACTTT,CASSDLISSYNSPLHF
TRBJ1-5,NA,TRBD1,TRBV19,TGTGCCAGTAGTCCTCTGCGACAGGGGCAAAACCTTAGGGAGCCCCAGCATTTT,CASSPLRQGQNLREPQHF
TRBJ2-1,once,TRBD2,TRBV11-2,TGTGCCAGCAGCCTTAGCGGGGACTCCTACAATGAGCAGTTCTTC,CASSLSGDSYNEQFF
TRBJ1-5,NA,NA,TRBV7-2,TGTGCCAGCAGCTTAAGCCATACAGGAGATCAGCCCCAGCATTTT,CASSLSHTGDQPQHF
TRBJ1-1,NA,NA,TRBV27,TGTGCCAGCATACTAACAGGGAGTAAGAACACTGAAGCTTTCTTT,CASILTGSKNTEAFF
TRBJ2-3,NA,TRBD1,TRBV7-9,TGTGCCAGCAGCCAGGACAGGAGCACAGATACGCAGTATTTT,CASSQDRSTDTQYF
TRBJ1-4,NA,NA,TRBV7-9,TGTGCCAGCAGCTCCGCAACAGGGATTCGGGGTGAAAAACTGTTTTTT,CASSSATGIRGEKLFF
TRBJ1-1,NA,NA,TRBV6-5,TGTGCCAGCAGTCGACAGGCGAACACTGAAGCTTTCTTT,CASSRQANTEAFF
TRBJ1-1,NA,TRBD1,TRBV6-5,TGTGCCAGCAGTTACCCCGGACAGGGGGCCTCTGAAGCTTTCTTT,CASSYPGQGASEAFF
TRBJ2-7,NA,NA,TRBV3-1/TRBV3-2,TGTGCCAGCCAAGACTTCGCCTACGAGCAGTACTTC,CASQDFAYEQYF
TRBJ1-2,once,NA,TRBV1,TGCACCAGCAGCCAAGATTATAGGCGGTATGGCTACACCTTC,CTSSQDYRRYGYTF
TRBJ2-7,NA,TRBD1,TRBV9,TGTGCCAGCAGCGGCGGACAGGGTCCCTACGAGCAGTACTTC,CASSGGQGPYEQYF
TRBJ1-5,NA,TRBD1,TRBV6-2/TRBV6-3,TGTGCCAGCAGCTTACAGGGGTTTCAGCCCCAGCATTTT,CASSLQGFQPQHF
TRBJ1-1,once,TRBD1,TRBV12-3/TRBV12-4,TGTGCCAGCAGTCGACAGGGAACGGTCGTCTTT,CASSRQGTVVF
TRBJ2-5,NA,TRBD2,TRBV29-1,TGCAGCGTTGAAGACTTGACTAGCGGGAGCGGGGAGACCCAGTACTTC,CSVEDLTSGSGETQYF
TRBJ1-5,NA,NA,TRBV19,TGTGCCAGTAGTAGGCAGGGTTTGAGTCAGCCCCAGCATTTT,CASSRQGLSQPQHF
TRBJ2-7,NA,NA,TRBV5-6,TGTGCCAGCAGCCTGAGCTCCTACGAGCAGTACTTC,CASSLSSYEQYF
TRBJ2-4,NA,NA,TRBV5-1,TGCGCCAGCAGAGAGGAGAACATTCAGTACTTC,CASREENIQYF
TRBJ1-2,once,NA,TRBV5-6,TGTGCCAGCAACGTGCCAGGGTTGGAGGGCTACACCTTC,CASNVPGLEGYTF